One and the same sample provided the 9 T cell receptor beta chains below, sequenced in a study of control samples from healthy donors and cancer patients. The protocol was immunoSEQ multiplex PCR, while the TCRdb copy is restricted to in-frame clones and leaves out a portion. This sample has under 200,000 clones, with roughly 88% found just once. Sequencing was done on a sample of blood. The receptors were gathered from a woman in her thirties in good health.

The chain recombines TRBV28 with TRBJ2-5, with a tentative D call TRBD1 (6 bases). The CDR3 spans 15 residues. Germline V gene lookup returns CDR1 MDHEN and CDR2 SYDVKM. The V gene lost 2 bases and the J gene lost 5 bases, with 15 bases spanning the gap. CDR3 loop: CASSLGGRQEETQYF. The CDR3 DNA reads TGTGCCAGCAGTTTAGGGGGCAGGCAGGAGGAGACCCAGTACTTC.

This chain uses TRBV6-1 with TRBJ2-3; a possible D gene is TRBD1 (5 bases). CDR1 is MNHNS, CDR2 SASEGT, per germline. Trimming took off 3 bases at V and 0 bases at J, with 10 bases between the two ends. This CDR3 region has 15 residues. CDR3 sequence (DNA): TGTGCCAGCAGTGATCCGCACAGGAGCACAGATACGCAGTATTTT. Translation gives CASSDPHRSTDTQYF.

This chain connects TRBV4-2 to TRBJ2-7, with TRBD2 matching over 7 bases. Germline trimming cut 4 bases from V and 2 bases from J; bases unmatched to any gene: 8. This CDR3 is built from 15 residues. CDR1 is LGHNA, CDR2 YNFKEQ, per germline. In DNA form, the CDR3 reads TGTGCCAGCAGCCCGTTAGCGGGCCCGGCCTACGAGCAGTACTTC. Translated, it gives CASSPLAGPAYEQYF.

The V gene is TRBV5-1, the J gene TRBJ2-4, with D unresolved. The ends were cut back, 0 bases at V and 11 bases at J, with 21 bases in the middle. Per germline, CDR1 SGHRS and CDR2 YFSETQ. The CDR3 totals 16 residues. CDR3 sequence reads: CASSLVVGQAFAVQYF. The CDR3 nucleotides are TGCGCCAGCAGCTTGGTTGTAGGCCAGGCATTCGCGGTTCAGTACTTC.

The rearrangement uses TRBV5-1 and TRBJ1-2; D is unresolved. Per the germline V gene, CDR1 is SGHRS and CDR2 is YFSETQ. V shed 2 bases and J shed 4 bases, with 3 bases lying between them. The CDR3 is 11 amino acids. The DNA for the CDR3 is TGCGCCAGCAGCTTCGGCTATGGCTACACCTTC. Its protein is CASSFGYGYTF.

The chain carries TRBV7-2 and TRBJ2-7; TRBD2 matches 7 bases. CDR1 and CDR2 (germline): SGHTA, FQGNSA. This CDR3 has 15 residues. Trimming removed 5 bases from V and 4 bases from J; junction bases left unmatched: 11. In nucleotides, the CDR3 is TGTGCCAGCAGCATGCCGCTTAGCGGGCGGTACGAGCAGTACTTC. Residues: CASSMPLSGRYEQYF. Filled out from reference TRBV7-2 and TRBJ2-7, the complete variable domain reads GAGVSQSPSNKVTEKGKDVELRCDPISGHTALYWYRQSLGQGLEFLIYFQGNSAPDKSGLPSDRFSAERTGGSVSTLTIQRTQQEDSAVYLCASSMPLSGRYEQYFGPGTRLTVT.

The chain combines TRBV5-6 with TRBJ2-3; 7 bases map to TRBD2. The germline gives CDR1 SGHDT, CDR2 YYEEEE. CDR3 length: 15 residues. J gave up 1 base and V 1 base, and 3 bases lay outside the gene matches. CDR3 sequence reads: CASSLREARTDTQYF. The DNA for the CDR3 is TGTGCCAGCAGCTTGCGGGAGGCCCGCACAGATACGCAGTATTTT.

The chain employs TRBV29-1 and TRBJ2-1; tentative D call: TRBD1 (6 bases). Trimming removed 3 bases from V and 10 bases from J, with 22 bases in between. This CDR3 contains 15 residues. CDR1 and CDR2 from the germline V gene are SQVTM and ANQGSEA. CDR3 region: CSVEDRAFGLGEQFF. CDR3 DNA: TGCAGCGTTGAGGACAGAGCGTTTGGGTTAGGAGAGCAGTTCTTC.

This clone was counted a few times. The chain has TRBV7-2 and TRBJ2-3; no clear D. The CDR3 consists of 16 residues. Germline V lookup: CDR1 SGHTA, CDR2 FQGNSA. Trimming shortened V by 0 bases and J by 4 bases, and 14 bases separated the two germline ends. CDR3 in DNA: TGTGCCAGCAGCTTAGCCCGGGCAGGCCGGGCAGATACGCAGTATTTT. Translated: CASSLARAGRADTQYF.